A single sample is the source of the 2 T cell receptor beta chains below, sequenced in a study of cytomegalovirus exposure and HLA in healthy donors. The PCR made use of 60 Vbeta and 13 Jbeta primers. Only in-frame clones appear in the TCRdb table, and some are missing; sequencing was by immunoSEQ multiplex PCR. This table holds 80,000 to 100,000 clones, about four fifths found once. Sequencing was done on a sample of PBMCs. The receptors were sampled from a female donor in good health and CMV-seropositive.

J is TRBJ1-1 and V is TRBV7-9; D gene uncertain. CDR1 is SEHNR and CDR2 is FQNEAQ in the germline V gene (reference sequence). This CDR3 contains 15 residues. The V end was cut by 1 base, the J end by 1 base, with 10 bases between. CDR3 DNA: TGTGCCAGCAGCTTAGGCTTGGCGGAGAACACTGAAGCTTTCTTT. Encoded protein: CASSLGLAENTEAFF.

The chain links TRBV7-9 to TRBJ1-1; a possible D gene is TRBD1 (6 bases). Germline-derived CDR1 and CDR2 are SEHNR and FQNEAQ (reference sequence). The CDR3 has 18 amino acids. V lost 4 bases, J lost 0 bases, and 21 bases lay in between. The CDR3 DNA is TGTGCCAGCAGCTCACCTCCGAGCTGGGGGCTTGTGAACACTGAAGCTTTCTTT. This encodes CASSSPPSWGLVNTEAFF.